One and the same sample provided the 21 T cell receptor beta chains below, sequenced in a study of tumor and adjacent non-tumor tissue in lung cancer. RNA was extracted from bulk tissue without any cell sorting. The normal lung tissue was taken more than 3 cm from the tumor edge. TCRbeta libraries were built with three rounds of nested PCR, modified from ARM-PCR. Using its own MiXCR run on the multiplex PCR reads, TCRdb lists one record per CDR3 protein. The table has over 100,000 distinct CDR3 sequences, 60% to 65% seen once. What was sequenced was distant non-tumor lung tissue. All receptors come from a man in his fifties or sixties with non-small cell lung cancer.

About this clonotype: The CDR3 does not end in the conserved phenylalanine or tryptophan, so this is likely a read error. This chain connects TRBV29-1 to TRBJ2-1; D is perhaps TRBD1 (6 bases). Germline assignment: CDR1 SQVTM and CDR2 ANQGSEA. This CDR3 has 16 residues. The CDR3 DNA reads TGCAGGGCTAAGGAGGCCACACAGGGTGGCATGGGTGAGCAGTTCTTG. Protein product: CRAKEATQGGMGEQFL.

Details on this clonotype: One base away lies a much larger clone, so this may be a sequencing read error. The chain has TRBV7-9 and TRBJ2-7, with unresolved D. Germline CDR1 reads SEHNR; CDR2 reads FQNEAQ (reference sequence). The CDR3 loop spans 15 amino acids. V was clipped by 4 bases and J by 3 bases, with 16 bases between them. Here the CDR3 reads CASSSAQSGGYEQYF. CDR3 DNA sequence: TGTGCCAGCAGCTCAGCGCAGTCGGGCGGCTACGAGCAGTACTTC.

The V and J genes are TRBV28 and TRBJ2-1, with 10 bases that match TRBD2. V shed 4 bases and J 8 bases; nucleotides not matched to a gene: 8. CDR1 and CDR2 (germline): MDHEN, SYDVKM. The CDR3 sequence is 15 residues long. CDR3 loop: CASSSRLAGDYEQFF. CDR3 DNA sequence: TGTGCCAGCAGTTCCAGGCTAGCGGGAGATTATGAGCAGTTCTTC.

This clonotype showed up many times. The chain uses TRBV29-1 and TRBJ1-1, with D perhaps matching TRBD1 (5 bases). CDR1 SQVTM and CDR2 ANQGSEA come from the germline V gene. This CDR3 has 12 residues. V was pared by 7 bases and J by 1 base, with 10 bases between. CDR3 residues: CSARQTNTEAFF. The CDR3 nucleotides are TGCAGCGCAAGACAGACGAACACTGAAGCTTTCTTT.

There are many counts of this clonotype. The CDR3 region is CSARDPRLASQYF. The CDR3 bases are TGCAGTGCTAGAGACCCCCGACTAGCTTCCCAGTACTTC. The V call is TRBV20-1, the J call TRBJ2-5; TRBD2 matches 7 bases. V lost 0 bases to trimming and J lost 9 bases; unmatched junction nucleotides: 7. Germline CDR1 and CDR2: DFQATT and SNEGSKA (reference sequence). The length of the CDR3 is 13 residues.

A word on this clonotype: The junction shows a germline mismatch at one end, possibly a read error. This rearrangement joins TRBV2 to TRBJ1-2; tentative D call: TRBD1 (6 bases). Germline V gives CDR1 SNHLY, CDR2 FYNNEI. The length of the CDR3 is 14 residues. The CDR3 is CVSNEQGTNYGYTF. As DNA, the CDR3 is TGTGTCAGCAATGAGCAGGGGACTAACTATGGCTACACCTTC.

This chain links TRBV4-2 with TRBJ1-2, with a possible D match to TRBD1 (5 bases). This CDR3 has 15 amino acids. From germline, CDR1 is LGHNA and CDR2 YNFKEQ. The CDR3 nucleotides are TGTGTCAGTAGCCAAGAGGGGAGGGGAAACTATGGCTACACCTTC. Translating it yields CVSSQEGRGNYGYTF.

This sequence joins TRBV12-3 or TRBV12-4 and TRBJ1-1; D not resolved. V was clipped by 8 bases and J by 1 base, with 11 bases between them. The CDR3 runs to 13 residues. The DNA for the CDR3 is TGTGCCAGCGGTCAAATGGAGAACACTGAAGCTTTCTTT. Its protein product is CASGQMENTEAFF.

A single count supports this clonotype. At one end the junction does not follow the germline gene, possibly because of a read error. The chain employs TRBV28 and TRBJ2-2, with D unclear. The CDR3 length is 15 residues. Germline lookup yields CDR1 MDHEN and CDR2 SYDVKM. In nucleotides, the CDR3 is TGTGTCAGCACCTCATACAGCGATCTCACCAGGGAGCTGTTTTTT. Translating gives CVSTSYSDLTRELFF.

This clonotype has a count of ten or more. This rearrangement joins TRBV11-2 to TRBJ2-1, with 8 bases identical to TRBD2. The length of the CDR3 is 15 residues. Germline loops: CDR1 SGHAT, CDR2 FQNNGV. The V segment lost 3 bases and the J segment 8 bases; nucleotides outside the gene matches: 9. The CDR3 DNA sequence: TGTGCCAGCAGCTTCGGACTAGCTCTGTACGATGAGCAGTTCTTC. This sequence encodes CASSFGLALYDEQFF.

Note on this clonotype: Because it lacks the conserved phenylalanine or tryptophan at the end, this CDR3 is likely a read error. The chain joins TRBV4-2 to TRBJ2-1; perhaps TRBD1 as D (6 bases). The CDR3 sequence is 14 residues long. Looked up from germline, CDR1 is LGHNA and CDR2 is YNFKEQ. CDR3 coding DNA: TGTGCCAGCAGCCCCACGCGCAGGGACAATGTGCAGTTCTAC. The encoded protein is CASSPTRRDNVQFY.

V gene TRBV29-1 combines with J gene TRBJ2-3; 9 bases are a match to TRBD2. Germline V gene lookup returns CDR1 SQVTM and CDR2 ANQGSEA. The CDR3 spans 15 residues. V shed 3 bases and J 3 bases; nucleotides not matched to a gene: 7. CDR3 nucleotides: TGCAGCGTTGAGCCCAGCGGGAGGCCGACAGATACGCAGTATTTT. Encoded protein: CSVEPSGRPTDTQYF.

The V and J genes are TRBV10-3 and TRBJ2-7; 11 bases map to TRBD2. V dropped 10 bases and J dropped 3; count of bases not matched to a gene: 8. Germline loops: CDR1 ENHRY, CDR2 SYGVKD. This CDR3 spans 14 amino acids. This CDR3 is CASNSGRGDYEQYF. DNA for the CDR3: TGTGCCAGTAATAGCGGGAGGGGAGACTACGAGCAGTACTTC.

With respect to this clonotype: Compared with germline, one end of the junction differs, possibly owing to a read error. The CDR3 coding sequence is TGTGCCAGCAGCCCTGGACAGAGGATTGAGCAGTGCTTC. Protein sequence: CASSPGQRIEQCF. The chain carries TRBV12-3 or TRBV12-4 and TRBJ2-7, with D possibly being TRBD1 (6 bases). The CDR3 spans 13 residues.

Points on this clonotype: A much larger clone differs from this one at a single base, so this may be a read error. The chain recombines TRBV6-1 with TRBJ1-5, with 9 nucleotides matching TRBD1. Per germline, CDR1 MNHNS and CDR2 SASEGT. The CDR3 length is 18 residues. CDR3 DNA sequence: TGTGCCACCAGTTCCCAACACCCTCGGGACAGGGTTAGTCAGCCCCAGCATTTT. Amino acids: CATSSQHPRDRVSQPQHF.

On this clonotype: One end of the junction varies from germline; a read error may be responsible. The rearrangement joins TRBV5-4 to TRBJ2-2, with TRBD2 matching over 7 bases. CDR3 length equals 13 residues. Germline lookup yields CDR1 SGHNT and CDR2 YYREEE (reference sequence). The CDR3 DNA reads TGTGCCAGCAGAGGGAACAGGAGCGGGGAACTGTTTTTT. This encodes CASRGNRSGELFF.

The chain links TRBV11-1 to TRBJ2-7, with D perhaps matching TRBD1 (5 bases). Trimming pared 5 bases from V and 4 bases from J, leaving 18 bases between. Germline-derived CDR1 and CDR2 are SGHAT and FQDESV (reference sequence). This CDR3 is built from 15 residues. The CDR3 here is CASSTAAQVRYEQYF. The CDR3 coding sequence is TGTGCCAGCAGCACCGCGGCACAGGTACGTTACGAGCAGTACTTC. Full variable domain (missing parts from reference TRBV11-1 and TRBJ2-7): EAEVAQSPRYKITEKSQAVAFWCDPISGHATLYWYRQILGQGPELLVQFQDESVVDDSQLPKDRFSAERLKGVDSTLKIQPAELGDSAMYLCASSTAAQVRYEQYFGPGTRLTVT.

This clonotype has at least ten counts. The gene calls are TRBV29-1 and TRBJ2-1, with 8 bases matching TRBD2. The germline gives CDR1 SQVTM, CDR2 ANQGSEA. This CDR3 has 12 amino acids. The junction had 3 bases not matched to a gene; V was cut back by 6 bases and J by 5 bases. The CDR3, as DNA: TGCAGCGTGATACTAGCGGACAATGAGCAGTTCTTC. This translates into CSVILADNEQFF.

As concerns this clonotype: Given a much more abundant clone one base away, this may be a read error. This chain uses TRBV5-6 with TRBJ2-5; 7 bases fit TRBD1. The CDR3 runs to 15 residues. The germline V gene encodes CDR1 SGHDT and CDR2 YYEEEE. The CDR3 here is CDSSPAGTAQETQYF. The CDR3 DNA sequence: TGTGACAGCAGCCCGGCCGGGACAGCTCAAGAGACCCAGTACTTC.

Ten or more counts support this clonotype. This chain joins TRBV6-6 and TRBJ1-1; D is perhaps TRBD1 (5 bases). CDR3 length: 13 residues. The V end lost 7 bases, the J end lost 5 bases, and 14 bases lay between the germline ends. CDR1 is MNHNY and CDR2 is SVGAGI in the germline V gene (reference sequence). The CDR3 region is CASTPGGETEAFF. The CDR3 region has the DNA TGTGCCAGCACCCCCGGGGGTGAGACTGAAGCTTTCTTT.

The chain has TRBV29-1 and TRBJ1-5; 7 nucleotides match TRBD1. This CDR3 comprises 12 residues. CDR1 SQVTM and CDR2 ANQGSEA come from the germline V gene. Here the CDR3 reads CNVRQGDQPQHF. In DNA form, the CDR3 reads TGCAATGTTCGACAGGGCGATCAGCCCCAGCATTTT.